Described below is a single TCR beta chain sequence and its context. The record originates from a study of control samples from healthy donors and cancer patients. Some clones are missing from TCRdb's copy, which holds only in-frame ones; the method was immunoSEQ multiplex PCR. The repertoire includes 90,000 to 140,000 clones, around four fifths of them detected once, and roughly 13% sits in the top ten. This CDR3 spans 13 amino acids. The V call is TRBV7-5, the J call TRBJ1-1. TRBV7-5 is annotated as a pseudogene. The TCR sequence derives from a woman in her forties or fifties in good health. Material: blood. In nucleotides, the CDR3 is TGTGCCAGAAGTTTGGGAGTTGGGACTGAAGCTTTCTTT. As protein: CARSLGVGTEAFF.